Listed below are T cell receptor beta chains from one sample, sequenced in a study of OX40 agonist ivuxolimab in advanced cancers. Using immunoSEQ multiplex PCR, the repertoire was profiled, and TCRdb retains in-frame clones only, with some absent. The sample shows under 40,000 clones, 65% to 75% of them seen only once. The specimen was CD4+ or CD8+ T cells sorted from blood, collected in a trial of the OX40 agonist ivuxolimab. The source is an adult with an advanced solid tumor such as melanoma, head and neck, liver or kidney cancer. Each CDR3 is given with its conserved first and last residue. D genes are given only for firm matches. Clone size is shown for a subset of rows, as once, few, many or a class of expanded clone.

j_gene: TRBJ1-2
abundance: -
d_gene: -
v_gene: TRBV19
CDR3nt: TGTGCCAGTAGTTCCGGCGCGGCCTATGGCTACACCTTC
CDR3aa: CASSSGAAYGYTF

j_gene: TRBJ2-7
abundance: -
d_gene: -
v_gene: TRBV20-1
CDR3nt: TGCAGTGCAACGGTCAGGGCAGAGCAGTACTTC
CDR3aa: CSATVRAEQYF

j_gene: TRBJ2-3
abundance: -
d_gene: TRBD1
v_gene: TRBV19
CDR3nt: TGTGCCAGTAGGTCTACAGGGGTACCCACACGGACAGATACGCAGTATTTT
CDR3aa: CASRSTGVPTRTDTQYF

j_gene: TRBJ1-2
abundance: few
d_gene: TRBD1
v_gene: TRBV7-9
CDR3nt: TGTGCCAGCAGCGTAGGACAGGGAGTATATGGCTACACCTTC
CDR3aa: CASSVGQGVYGYTF

j_gene: TRBJ2-3
abundance: -
d_gene: -
v_gene: TRBV7-8
CDR3nt: TGTGCCAGCAGCTTAACACAGGGAATAGATACGCAGTATTTT
CDR3aa: CASSLTQGIDTQYF

j_gene: TRBJ2-4
abundance: -
d_gene: TRBD1
v_gene: TRBV6-6
CDR3nt: TGTGCCAGCAGGACCCTGGACAGGGAAGGGAACATTCAGTACTTC
CDR3aa: CASRTLDREGNIQYF

j_gene: TRBJ1-3
abundance: -
d_gene: -
v_gene: TRBV11-2
CDR3nt: TGTGCCAGCAGCCCAACAGTCTCTGGAAACACCATATATTTT
CDR3aa: CASSPTVSGNTIYF

j_gene: TRBJ1-1
abundance: -
d_gene: -
v_gene: TRBV6-5
CDR3nt: TGTGCCAGCAGTCCCCCCGGACTAAACACTGAAGCTTTCTTT
CDR3aa: CASSPPGLNTEAFF

j_gene: TRBJ2-2
abundance: -
d_gene: TRBD1
v_gene: TRBV5-1
CDR3nt: TGCGCCAGCAGCTGGACAGGGGGTGGCGGGGAGCTGTTTTTT
CDR3aa: CASSWTGGGGELFF

j_gene: TRBJ2-5
abundance: -
d_gene: -
v_gene: TRBV30
CDR3nt: TGTGCCTCATGGGGAGGTAAAGAGACCCAGTACTTC
CDR3aa: CASWGGKETQYF

j_gene: TRBJ2-7
abundance: -
d_gene: -
v_gene: TRBV27
CDR3nt: TGTGCCAGCAGTAGAGGGGTTCTGGACGAGCAGTACTTC
CDR3aa: CASSRGVLDEQYF

j_gene: TRBJ1-2
abundance: -
d_gene: TRBD1
v_gene: TRBV5-1
CDR3nt: TGCGCCAGCGCCAAAACAGGGGACTATGGCTACACCTTC
CDR3aa: CASAKTGDYGYTF

j_gene: TRBJ2-5
abundance: -
d_gene: -
v_gene: TRBV5-1
CDR3nt: TGCGCCAGCAGCTTGGCCAGAGATGGGGGCGCCCAGACCCAGTACTTC
CDR3aa: CASSLARDGGAQTQYF

j_gene: TRBJ1-1
abundance: few
d_gene: -
v_gene: TRBV20-1
CDR3nt: TGCAGTGCTACAGGAGCCACTGAAGCTTTCTTT
CDR3aa: CSATGATEAFF

j_gene: TRBJ2-1
abundance: -
d_gene: -
v_gene: TRBV5-1
CDR3nt: TGCGCCAGCAGCCCGGCGGTGGGACAAAAATTCAATGAGCAGTTCTTC
CDR3aa: CASSPAVGQKFNEQFF

j_gene: TRBJ1-1
abundance: -
d_gene: -
v_gene: TRBV4-3
CDR3nt: TGCGCCAGCAGCCAAGTGCTTTCAGCCAACACTGAAGCTTTCTTT
CDR3aa: CASSQVLSANTEAFF

j_gene: TRBJ1-1
abundance: -
d_gene: -
v_gene: TRBV15
CDR3nt: TGTGCCACCAGCCCCCGACAGCAGAACACTGAAGCTTTCTTT
CDR3aa: CATSPRQQNTEAFF

j_gene: TRBJ1-2
abundance: once
d_gene: -
v_gene: TRBV30
CDR3nt: TGTGCCTGGAGCACAGTGAGTGGCTACACCTTC
CDR3aa: CAWSTVSGYTF

j_gene: TRBJ2-5
abundance: -
d_gene: TRBD1
v_gene: TRBV7-2
CDR3nt: TGTGCCAGCAGCCAGGGGGCGCCAGGGGAGACCCAGTACTTC
CDR3aa: CASSQGAPGETQYF

j_gene: TRBJ2-1
abundance: -
d_gene: -
v_gene: TRBV11-2
CDR3nt: TGTGCCAGCAGCTATACCTTAGGTGACTACCTAAATGAGCAGTTCTTC
CDR3aa: CASSYTLGDYLNEQFF

j_gene: TRBJ1-2
abundance: -
d_gene: TRBD1
v_gene: TRBV10-3
CDR3nt: TGTGCCATCAGAGGGACAGGGGTTTTGTATGGCTACACCTTC
CDR3aa: CAIRGTGVLYGYTF

j_gene: TRBJ1-1
abundance: -
d_gene: -
v_gene: TRBV6-1
CDR3nt: TGTGCCAGCAGCCGCAGGGGAACTGAAGCTTTCTTT
CDR3aa: CASSRRGTEAFF

j_gene: TRBJ2-2
abundance: few
d_gene: -
v_gene: TRBV6-6
CDR3nt: TGTGCCAGCAGTTACGCAGAAACCACCGGGGAGCTGTTTTTT
CDR3aa: CASSYAETTGELFF

j_gene: TRBJ2-1
abundance: -
d_gene: -
v_gene: TRBV21-1
CDR3nt: TGTGCCAGCAGCACACCCCTACAGGACGAGCCGTTCTTC
CDR3aa: CASSTPLQDEPFF

j_gene: TRBJ1-4
abundance: -
d_gene: -
v_gene: TRBV15
CDR3nt: TGTGCCACCAGCACGGTTTCAAAGAGACTGTTTTTT
CDR3aa: CATSTVSKRLFF

j_gene: TRBJ2-7
abundance: -
d_gene: -
v_gene: TRBV19
CDR3nt: TGTGCCAGTAGTATAAGGCGGGGCTACGAGCAGTACTTC
CDR3aa: CASSIRRGYEQYF

j_gene: TRBJ2-5
abundance: -
d_gene: -
v_gene: TRBV4-2
CDR3nt: TGTGCCAGCAGCCAAGATCGGAGGGGCCAAGAGACCCAGTACTTC
CDR3aa: CASSQDRRGQETQYF

j_gene: TRBJ2-1
abundance: -
d_gene: TRBD1
v_gene: TRBV19
CDR3nt: TGTGCCAGCGAGACCGGGACAGGGGGCTTCAATGAGCAGTTCTTC
CDR3aa: CASETGTGGFNEQFF

j_gene: TRBJ1-3
abundance: -
d_gene: -
v_gene: TRBV4-1
CDR3nt: TGCGCCAGCAGCCAATACAGCTCTGGAAACACCATATATTTT
CDR3aa: CASSQYSSGNTIYF

j_gene: TRBJ1-1
abundance: few
d_gene: -
v_gene: TRBV14
CDR3nt: TGTGCCAGCAGCACACAGGGTAACACTGAAGCTTTCTTT
CDR3aa: CASSTQGNTEAFF

j_gene: TRBJ1-1
abundance: once
d_gene: -
v_gene: TRBV18
CDR3nt: TGTGCCAGCTCTCGACAGGACTCGAACACTGAAGCTTTCTTT
CDR3aa: CASSRQDSNTEAFF

j_gene: TRBJ1-3
abundance: once
d_gene: -
v_gene: TRBV28
CDR3nt: TGTGCCAGCAGACCGTATCTTGGAAACACCATATATTTT
CDR3aa: CASRPYLGNTIYF

j_gene: TRBJ1-2
abundance: -
d_gene: -
v_gene: TRBV6-1
CDR3nt: TGTGCCAGCAGTGTAGCCCCAGGGGACTATGGCTACACCTTC
CDR3aa: CASSVAPGDYGYTF

j_gene: TRBJ1-1
abundance: -
d_gene: -
v_gene: TRBV7-2
CDR3nt: TGTGCCAGCAGTCTTCTAGGGGTGAGGAACACTGAAGCTTTCTTT
CDR3aa: CASSLLGVRNTEAFF

j_gene: TRBJ2-1
abundance: -
d_gene: TRBD2
v_gene: TRBV28
CDR3nt: TGTGCCAGCAGTTCCCAGACTAGCGGGGGGGCAGGCTACAATGAGCAGTTCTTC
CDR3aa: CASSSQTSGGAGYNEQFF

j_gene: TRBJ2-1
abundance: -
d_gene: TRBD2
v_gene: TRBV10-3
CDR3nt: TGTGCCACCGGACTAGCGGGGGGGCAGGACAATGAGCAGTTCTTC
CDR3aa: CATGLAGGQDNEQFF

j_gene: TRBJ2-3
abundance: -
d_gene: TRBD1
v_gene: TRBV6-5
CDR3nt: TGTGCCAGCAGTACAGGGGGCGCAGATACGCAGTATTTT
CDR3aa: CASSTGGADTQYF

j_gene: TRBJ1-2
abundance: -
d_gene: -
v_gene: TRBV7-9
CDR3nt: TGTGCCAGCAGCCCGACAGACTATGGCTACACCTTC
CDR3aa: CASSPTDYGYTF

j_gene: TRBJ2-3
abundance: once
d_gene: -
v_gene: TRBV11-3
CDR3nt: TGTGCCAGCAGCTTAGGACAGGTTAAAGATACGCAGTATTTT
CDR3aa: CASSLGQVKDTQYF

j_gene: TRBJ2-3
abundance: -
d_gene: -
v_gene: TRBV10-3
CDR3nt: TGTGCCATCAGCACGCGGGACACGGGAGATACGCAGTATTTT
CDR3aa: CAISTRDTGDTQYF

j_gene: TRBJ2-1
abundance: -
d_gene: -
v_gene: TRBV11-2
CDR3nt: TGTGCCAGCAGCTTAGTTAGCGGTTTAAATGAGCAGTTCTTC
CDR3aa: CASSLVSGLNEQFF

j_gene: TRBJ1-6
abundance: -
d_gene: -
v_gene: TRBV28
CDR3nt: TGTGCCAGCAGTTTAATTGGGGCCCCGGGGCTTGGTTCACCCCTCCACTTT
CDR3aa: CASSLIGAPGLGSPLHF

j_gene: TRBJ2-7
abundance: -
d_gene: -
v_gene: TRBV18
CDR3nt: TGTGCCAGCTCAGGTTACAGCCGACAGATTGACGAGCAGTACTTC
CDR3aa: CASSGYSRQIDEQYF

j_gene: TRBJ1-5
abundance: -
d_gene: -
v_gene: TRBV19
CDR3nt: TGTGCCAGTAGTCCTGGGACGTTCCGCAATCAGCCCCAGCATTTT
CDR3aa: CASSPGTFRNQPQHF

j_gene: TRBJ2-1
abundance: -
d_gene: TRBD2
v_gene: TRBV9
CDR3nt: TGTGCCAGCAGCGTAGTCGCTAGCGGGGGGAACAATGAGCAGTTCTTC
CDR3aa: CASSVVASGGNNEQFF

j_gene: TRBJ2-3
abundance: once
d_gene: -
v_gene: TRBV5-1
CDR3nt: TGCGCCAGCAGCTTCGGTAGCGGAACAGATACGCAGTATTTT
CDR3aa: CASSFGSGTDTQYF

j_gene: TRBJ1-2
abundance: -
d_gene: -
v_gene: TRBV20-1
CDR3nt: TGCAGTGCCCCGGCTCAGGGGATCTACACCTTC
CDR3aa: CSAPAQGIYTF